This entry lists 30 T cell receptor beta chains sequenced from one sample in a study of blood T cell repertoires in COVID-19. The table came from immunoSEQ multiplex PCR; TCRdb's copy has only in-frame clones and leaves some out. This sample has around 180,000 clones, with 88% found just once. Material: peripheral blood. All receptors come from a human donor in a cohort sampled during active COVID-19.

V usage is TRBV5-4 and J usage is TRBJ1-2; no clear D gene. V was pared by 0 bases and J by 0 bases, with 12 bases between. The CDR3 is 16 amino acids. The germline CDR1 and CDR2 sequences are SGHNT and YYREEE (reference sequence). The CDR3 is CASSLGGSMTNYGYTF. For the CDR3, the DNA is TGTGCCAGCAGCTTGGGTGGCAGTATGACTAACTATGGCTACACCTTC.

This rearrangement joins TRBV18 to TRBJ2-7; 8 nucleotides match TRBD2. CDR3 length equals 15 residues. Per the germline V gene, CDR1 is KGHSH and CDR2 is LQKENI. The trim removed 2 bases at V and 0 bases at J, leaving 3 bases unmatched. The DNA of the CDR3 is TGTGCCAGCTCACCAGCGGGGGGTCTCTCCTACGAGCAGTACTTC. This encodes CASSPAGGLSYEQYF.

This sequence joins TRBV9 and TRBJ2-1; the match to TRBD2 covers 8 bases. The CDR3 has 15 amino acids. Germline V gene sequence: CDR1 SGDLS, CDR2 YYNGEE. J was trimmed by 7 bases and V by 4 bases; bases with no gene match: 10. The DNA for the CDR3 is TGTGCCAGCAGCTCCCTTACGGGGGGGCGGAATGAGCAGTTCTTC. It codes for CASSSLTGGRNEQFF.

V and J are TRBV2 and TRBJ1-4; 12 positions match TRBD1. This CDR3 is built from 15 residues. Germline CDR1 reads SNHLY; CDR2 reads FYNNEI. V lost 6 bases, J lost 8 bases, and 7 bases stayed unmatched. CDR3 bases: TGTGCCAGCAGAGGTACCGGGACAGGGGGCGAAAAACTGTTTTTT. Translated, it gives CASRGTGTGGEKLFF.

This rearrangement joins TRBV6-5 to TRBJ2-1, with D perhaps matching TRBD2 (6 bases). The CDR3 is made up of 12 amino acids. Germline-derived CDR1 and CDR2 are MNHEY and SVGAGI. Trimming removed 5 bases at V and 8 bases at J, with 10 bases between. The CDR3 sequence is CASSPVADEQFF. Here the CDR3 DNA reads TGTGCCAGCAGTCCAGTAGCGGATGAGCAGTTCTTC.

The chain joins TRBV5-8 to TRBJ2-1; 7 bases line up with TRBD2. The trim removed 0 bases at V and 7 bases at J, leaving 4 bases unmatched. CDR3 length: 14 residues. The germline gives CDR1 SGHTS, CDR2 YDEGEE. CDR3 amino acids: CASSLGGGPNEQFF. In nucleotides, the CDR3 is TGTGCCAGCAGCTTGGGGGGAGGGCCGAATGAGCAGTTCTTC.

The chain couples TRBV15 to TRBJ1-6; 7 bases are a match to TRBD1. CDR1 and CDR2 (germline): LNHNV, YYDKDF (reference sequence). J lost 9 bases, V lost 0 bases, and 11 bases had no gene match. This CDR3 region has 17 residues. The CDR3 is CATSRERVTGVGSPLHF. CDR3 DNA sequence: TGTGCCACCAGCAGAGAAAGAGTAACAGGGGTTGGTTCACCCCTCCACTTT.

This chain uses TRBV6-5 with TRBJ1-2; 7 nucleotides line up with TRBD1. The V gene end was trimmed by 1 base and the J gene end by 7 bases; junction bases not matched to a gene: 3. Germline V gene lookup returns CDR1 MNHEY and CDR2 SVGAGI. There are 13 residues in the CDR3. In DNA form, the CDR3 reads TGTGCCAGCAGTTACTTACAGGGGACTGGCTACACCTTC. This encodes CASSYLQGTGYTF.

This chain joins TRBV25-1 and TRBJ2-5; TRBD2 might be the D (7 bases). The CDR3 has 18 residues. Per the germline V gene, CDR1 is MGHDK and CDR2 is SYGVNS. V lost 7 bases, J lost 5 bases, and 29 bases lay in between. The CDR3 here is CASTPLAGTPGGRETQYF. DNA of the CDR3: TGTGCCAGCACCCCCCTCGCCGGGACACCGGGGGGAAGGGAGACCCAGTACTTC.

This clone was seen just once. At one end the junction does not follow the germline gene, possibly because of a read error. CDR3: CASSSTRGEGTGELFF. The DNA of the CDR3 is TGTGCTAGCAGTTCCACGCGGGGGGAGGGGACCGGGGAGCTGTTTTTT. The chain is built from TRBV7-7 and TRBJ2-2, with 8 bases aligning to TRBD2. The length of the CDR3 is 16 residues. From germline, CDR1 is SSHAT and CDR2 FNYEAQ (reference sequence). The variable domain in full, with the rest retrieved from reference TRBV7-7 and TRBJ2-2, is GAGVSQSPRYKVTKRGQDVTLRCDPISSHATLYWYQQALGQGPEFLTYFNYEAQPDKSGLPSDRFSAERPEGSISTLTIQRTEQRDSAMYRCASSSTRGEGTGELFFGEGSRLTVL.

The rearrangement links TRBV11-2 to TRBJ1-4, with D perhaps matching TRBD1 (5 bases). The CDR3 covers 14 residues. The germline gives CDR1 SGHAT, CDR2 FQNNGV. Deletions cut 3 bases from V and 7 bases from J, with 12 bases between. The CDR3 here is CASSFGTRGEKLFF. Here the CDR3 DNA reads TGTGCCAGCAGCTTTGGGACTCGGGGTGAAAAACTGTTTTTT.

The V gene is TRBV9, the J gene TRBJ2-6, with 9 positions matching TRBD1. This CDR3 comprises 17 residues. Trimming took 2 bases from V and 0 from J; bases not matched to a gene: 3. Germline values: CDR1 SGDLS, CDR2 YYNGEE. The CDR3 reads CASSVGTGSSGANVLTF. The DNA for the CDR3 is TGTGCCAGCAGCGTCGGGACAGGGTCCTCTGGGGCCAACGTCCTGACTTTC.

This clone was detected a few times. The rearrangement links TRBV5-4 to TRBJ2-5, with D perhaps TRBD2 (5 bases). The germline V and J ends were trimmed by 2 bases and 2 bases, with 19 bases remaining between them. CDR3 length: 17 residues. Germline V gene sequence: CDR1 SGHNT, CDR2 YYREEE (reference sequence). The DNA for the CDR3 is TGTGCCAGCAGCTTTGGGATTCGCGGGCCGCAACAAGAGACCCAGTACTTC. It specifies CASSFGIRGPQQETQYF.

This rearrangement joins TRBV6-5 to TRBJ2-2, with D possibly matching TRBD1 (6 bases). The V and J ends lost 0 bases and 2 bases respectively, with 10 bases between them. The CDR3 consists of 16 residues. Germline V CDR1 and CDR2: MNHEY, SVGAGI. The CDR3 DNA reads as TGTGCCAGCAGTTACTCTGACAGGCCCAACACCGGGGAGCTGTTTTTT. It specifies CASSYSDRPNTGELFF.

In DNA, the CDR3 is TGCGCCAGCAGCCCAACAGGGTCTTTGATGAACACTGAAGCTTTCTTT. Protein product: CASSPTGSLMNTEAFF. The J gene is TRBJ1-1, the V gene TRBV4-3, with D possibly matching TRBD1 (6 bases). CDR3 length: 16 residues. The ends were cut back, 4 bases at V and 0 bases at J, with 15 bases in the middle. Looked up from germline, CDR1 is LGHNA and CDR2 is YSLEER.

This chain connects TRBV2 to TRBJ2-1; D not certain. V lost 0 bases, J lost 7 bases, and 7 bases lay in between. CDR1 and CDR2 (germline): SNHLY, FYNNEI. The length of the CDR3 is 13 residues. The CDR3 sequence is CASSEARENEQFF. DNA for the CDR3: TGTGCCAGCAGTGAAGCACGAGAGAATGAGCAGTTCTTC.

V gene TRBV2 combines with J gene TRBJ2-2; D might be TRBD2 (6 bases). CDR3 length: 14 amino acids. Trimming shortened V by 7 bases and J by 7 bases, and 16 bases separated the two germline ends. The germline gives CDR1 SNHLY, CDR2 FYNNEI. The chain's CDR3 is CASTGTRSRGELFF. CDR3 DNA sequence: TGTGCCAGCACCGGGACTCGGTCTCGCGGGGAGCTGTTTTTT.

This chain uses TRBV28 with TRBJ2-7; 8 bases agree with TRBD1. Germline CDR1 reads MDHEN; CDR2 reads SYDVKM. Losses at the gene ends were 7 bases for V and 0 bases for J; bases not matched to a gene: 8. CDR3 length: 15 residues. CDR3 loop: CASNDRDRSSYEQYF. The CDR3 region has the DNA TGTGCCAGCAACGACCGGGACAGGAGCTCCTACGAGCAGTACTTC. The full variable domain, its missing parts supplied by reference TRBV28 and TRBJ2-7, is DVKVTQSSRYLVKRTGEKVFLECVQDMDHENMFWYRQDPGLGLRLIYFSYDVKMKEKGDIPEGYSVSREKKERFSLILESASTNQTSMYLCASNDRDRSSYEQYFGPGTRLTVT.

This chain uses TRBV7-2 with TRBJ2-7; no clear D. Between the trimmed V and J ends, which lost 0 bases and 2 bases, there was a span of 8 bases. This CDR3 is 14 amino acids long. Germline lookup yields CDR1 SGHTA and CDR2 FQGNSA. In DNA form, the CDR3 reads TGTGCCAGCAGCTTAGCGCGAGGAGCCTACGAGCAGTACTTC. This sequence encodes CASSLARGAYEQYF.

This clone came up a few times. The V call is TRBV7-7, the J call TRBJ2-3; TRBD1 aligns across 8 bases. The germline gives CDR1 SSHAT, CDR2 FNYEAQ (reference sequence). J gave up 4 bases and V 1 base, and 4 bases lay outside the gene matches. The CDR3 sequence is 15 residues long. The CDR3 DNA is TGTGCCAGCAGCTTAGGGACAGGGAGTTCAGATACGCAGTATTTT. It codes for CASSLGTGSSDTQYF.

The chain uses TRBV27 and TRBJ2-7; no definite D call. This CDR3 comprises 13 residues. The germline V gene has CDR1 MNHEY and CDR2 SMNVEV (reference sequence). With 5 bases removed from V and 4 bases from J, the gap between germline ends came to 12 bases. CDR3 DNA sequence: TGTGCCAGCAGTGTAACAGCCGTTTACGAGCAGTACTTC. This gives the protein CASSVTAVYEQYF.

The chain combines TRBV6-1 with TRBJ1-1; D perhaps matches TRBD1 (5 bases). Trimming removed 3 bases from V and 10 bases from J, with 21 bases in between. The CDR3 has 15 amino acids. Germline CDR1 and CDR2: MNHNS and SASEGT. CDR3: CASSDTSGNWFGAFF. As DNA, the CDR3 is TGTGCCAGCAGTGATACGTCAGGGAACTGGTTTGGAGCTTTCTTT.

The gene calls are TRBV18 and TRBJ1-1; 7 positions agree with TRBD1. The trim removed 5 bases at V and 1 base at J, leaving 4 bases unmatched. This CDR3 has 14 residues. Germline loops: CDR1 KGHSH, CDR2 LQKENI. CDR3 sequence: CASSFGQANTEAFF. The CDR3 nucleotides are TGTGCCAGCTCATTCGGACAGGCGAACACTGAAGCTTTCTTT.

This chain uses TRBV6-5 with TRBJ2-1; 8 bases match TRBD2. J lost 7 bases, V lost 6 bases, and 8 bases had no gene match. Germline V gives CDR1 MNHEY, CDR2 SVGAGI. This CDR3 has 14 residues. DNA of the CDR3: TGTGCCAGCAGCTTAGCGGGGCGGAGAAATGAGCAGTTCTTC. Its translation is CASSLAGRRNEQFF.

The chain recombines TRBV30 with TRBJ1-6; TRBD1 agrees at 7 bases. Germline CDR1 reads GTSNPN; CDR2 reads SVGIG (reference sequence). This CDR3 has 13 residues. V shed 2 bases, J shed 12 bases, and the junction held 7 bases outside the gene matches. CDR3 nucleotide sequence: TGTGCCTGGAGTTCTGACAGGGTCGGACCCCTCCACTTT. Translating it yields CAWSSDRVGPLHF. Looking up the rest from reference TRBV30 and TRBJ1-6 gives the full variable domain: SQTIHQWPATLVQPVGSPLSLECTVEGTSNPNLYWYRQAAGRGLQLLFYSVGIGQISSEVPQNLSASRPQDRQFILSSKKLLLSDSGFYLCAWSSDRVGPLHFGNGTRLTVT.

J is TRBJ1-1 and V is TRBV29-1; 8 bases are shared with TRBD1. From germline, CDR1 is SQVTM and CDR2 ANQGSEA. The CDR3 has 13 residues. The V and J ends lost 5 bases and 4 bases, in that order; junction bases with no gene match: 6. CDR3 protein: CSVKQGAGTEAFF. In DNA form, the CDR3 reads TGCAGCGTTAAGCAGGGGGCTGGCACTGAAGCTTTCTTT.

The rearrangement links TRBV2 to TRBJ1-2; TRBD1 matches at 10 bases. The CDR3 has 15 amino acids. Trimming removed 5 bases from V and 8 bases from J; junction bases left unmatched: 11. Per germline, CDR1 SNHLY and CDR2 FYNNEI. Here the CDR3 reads CASSLNPGQGMGYTF. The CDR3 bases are TGTGCCAGCAGTCTAAACCCGGGACAGGGGATGGGCTACACCTTC.

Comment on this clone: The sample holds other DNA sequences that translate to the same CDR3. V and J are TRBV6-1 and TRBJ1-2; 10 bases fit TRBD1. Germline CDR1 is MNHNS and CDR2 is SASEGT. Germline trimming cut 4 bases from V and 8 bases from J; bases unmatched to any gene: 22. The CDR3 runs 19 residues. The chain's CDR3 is CASSGPANRLTGGGGGYTF. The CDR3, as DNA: TGTGCCAGCAGTGGGCCGGCCAACAGATTGACAGGGGGCGGGGGGGGCTACACCTTC.

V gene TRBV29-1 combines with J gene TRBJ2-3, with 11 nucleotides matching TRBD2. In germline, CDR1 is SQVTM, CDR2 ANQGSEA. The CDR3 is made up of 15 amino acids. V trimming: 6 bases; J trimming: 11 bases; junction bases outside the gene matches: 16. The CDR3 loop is CSVGAGLAAPSGQYF. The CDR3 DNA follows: TGCAGCGTCGGAGCGGGACTAGCGGCTCCCTCAGGGCAGTATTTT.

CDR3 protein: CASLRGSGETQYF. CDR3 bases: TGCGCCTCGTTACGCGGGAGCGGAGAGACCCAGTACTTC. This chain connects TRBV5-1 to TRBJ2-5; 7 bases are shared with TRBD2. This CDR3 has 13 amino acids. Germline CDR1 and CDR2: SGHRS and YFSETQ. The ends lost 10 bases at V and 4 bases at J; junction bases unmatched: 10.